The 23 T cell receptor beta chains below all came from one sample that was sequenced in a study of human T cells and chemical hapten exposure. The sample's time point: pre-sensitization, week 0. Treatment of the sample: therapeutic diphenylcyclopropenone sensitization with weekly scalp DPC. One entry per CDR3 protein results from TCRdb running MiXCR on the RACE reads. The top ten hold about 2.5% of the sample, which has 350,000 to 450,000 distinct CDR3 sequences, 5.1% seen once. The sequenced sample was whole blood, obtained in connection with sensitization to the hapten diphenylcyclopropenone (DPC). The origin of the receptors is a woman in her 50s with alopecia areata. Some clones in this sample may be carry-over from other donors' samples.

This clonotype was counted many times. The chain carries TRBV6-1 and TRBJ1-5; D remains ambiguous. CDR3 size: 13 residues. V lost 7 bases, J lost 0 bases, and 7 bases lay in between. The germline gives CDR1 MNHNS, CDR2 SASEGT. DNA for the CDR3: TGTGCCAGCACCCGGTATAGCAATCAGCCCCAGCATTTT. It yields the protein CASTRYSNQPQHF.

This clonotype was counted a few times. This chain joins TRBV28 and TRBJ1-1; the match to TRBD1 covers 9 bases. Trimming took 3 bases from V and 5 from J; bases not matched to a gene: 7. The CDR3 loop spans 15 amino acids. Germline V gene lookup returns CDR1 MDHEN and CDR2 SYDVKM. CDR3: CASSLNRGPRTEAFF. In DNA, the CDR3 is TGTGCCAGCAGTTTGAACAGGGGGCCTCGGACTGAAGCTTTCTTT.

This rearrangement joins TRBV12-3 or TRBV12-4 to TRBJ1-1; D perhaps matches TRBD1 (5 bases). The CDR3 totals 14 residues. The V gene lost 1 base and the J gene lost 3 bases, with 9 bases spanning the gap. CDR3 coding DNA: TGTGCCAGCAGTTTAGGCAGGGCGGACACTGAAGCTTTCTTT. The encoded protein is CASSLGRADTEAFF.

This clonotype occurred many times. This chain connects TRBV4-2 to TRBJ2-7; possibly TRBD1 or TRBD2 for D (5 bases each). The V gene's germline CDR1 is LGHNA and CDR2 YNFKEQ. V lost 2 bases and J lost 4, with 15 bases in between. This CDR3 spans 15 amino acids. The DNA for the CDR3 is TGTGCCAGCAGCCAACCGGGACCTCGTAGATACGAGCAGTACTTC. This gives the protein CASSQPGPRRYEQYF.

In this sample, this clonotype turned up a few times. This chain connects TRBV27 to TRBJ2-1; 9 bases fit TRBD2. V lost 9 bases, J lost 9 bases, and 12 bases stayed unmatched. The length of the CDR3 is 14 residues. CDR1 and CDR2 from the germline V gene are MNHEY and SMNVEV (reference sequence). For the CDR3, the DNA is TGTGCCAGTTTTGATGCGGGGGGGCAGGGTGAGCAGTTCTTC. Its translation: CASFDAGGQGEQFF.

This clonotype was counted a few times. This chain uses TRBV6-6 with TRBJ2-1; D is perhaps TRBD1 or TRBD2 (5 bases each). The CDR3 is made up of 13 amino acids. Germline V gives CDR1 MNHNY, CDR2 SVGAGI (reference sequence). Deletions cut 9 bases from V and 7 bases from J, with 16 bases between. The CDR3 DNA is TGTGCCAGTCGCCGGGACGGAAATAATGAGCAGTTCTTC. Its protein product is CASRRDGNNEQFF.

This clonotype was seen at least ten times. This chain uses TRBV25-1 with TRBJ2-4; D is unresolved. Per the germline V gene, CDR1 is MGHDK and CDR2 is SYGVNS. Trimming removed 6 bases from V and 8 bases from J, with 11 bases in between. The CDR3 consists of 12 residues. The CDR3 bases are TGTGCCAGCAGAACGGGCCGCCACATTCAGTACTTC. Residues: CASRTGRHIQYF.

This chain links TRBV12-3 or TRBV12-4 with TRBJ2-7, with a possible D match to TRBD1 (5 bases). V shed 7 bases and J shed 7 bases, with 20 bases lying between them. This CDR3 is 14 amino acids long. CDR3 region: CASINRWQGREQYF. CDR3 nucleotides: TGTGCCAGCATTAACCGCTGGCAGGGCCGGGAGCAGTACTTC.

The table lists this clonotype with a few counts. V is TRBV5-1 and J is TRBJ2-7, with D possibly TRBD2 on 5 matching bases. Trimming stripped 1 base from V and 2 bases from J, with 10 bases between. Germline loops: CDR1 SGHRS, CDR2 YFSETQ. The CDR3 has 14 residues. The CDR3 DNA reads TGCGCCAGCAGCTTGTCACCTAGCACCTACGAGCAGTACTTC. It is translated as CASSLSPSTYEQYF.

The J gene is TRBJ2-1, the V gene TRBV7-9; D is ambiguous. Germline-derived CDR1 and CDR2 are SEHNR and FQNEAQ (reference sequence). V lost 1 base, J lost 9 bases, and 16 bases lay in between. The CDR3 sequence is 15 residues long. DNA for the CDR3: TGTGCCAGCAGCTTAGTATTATCGAAGGACGGTGAGCAGTTCTTC. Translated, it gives CASSLVLSKDGEQFF.

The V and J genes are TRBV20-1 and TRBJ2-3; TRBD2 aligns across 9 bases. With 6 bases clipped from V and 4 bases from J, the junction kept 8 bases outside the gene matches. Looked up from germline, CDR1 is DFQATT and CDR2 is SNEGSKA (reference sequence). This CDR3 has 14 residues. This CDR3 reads CSAQTSGIADTQYF. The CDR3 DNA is TGCAGTGCCCAGACTAGCGGTATCGCAGATACGCAGTATTTT.

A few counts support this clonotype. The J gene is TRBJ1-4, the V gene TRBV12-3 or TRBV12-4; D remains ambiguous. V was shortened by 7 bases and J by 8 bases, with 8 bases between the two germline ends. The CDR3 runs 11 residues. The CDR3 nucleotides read TGTGCCAGCAAATACGGGGAAAAACTGTTTTTT. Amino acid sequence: CASKYGEKLFF.

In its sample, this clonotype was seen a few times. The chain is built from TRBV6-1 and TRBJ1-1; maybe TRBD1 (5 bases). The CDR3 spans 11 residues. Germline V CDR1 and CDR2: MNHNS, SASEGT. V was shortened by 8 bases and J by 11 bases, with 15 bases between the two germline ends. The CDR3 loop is CASALSGGAFF. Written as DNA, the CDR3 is TGTGCCAGCGCCCTATCCGGGGGTGCTTTCTTT.

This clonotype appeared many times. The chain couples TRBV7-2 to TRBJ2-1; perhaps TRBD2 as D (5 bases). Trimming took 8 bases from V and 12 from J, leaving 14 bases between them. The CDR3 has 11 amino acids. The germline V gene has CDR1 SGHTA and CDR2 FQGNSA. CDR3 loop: CASLVGGWQFF. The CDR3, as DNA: TGTGCCAGCCTGGTCGGAGGATGGCAGTTCTTC.

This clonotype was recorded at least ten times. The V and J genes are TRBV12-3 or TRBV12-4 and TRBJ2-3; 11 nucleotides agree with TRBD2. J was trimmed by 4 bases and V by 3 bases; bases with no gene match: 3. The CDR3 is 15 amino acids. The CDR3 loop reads CASSFSGRGADTQYF. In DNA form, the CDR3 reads TGTGCCAGCAGTTTTAGCGGGAGGGGTGCAGATACGCAGTATTTT.

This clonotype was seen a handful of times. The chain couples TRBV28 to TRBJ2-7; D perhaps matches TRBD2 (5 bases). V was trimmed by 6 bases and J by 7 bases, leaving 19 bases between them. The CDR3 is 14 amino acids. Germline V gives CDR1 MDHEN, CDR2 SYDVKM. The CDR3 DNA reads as TGTGCCAGCAGCCCTTTAAGGACTCTAGATGAGCAGTACTTC. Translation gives CASSPLRTLDEQYF.

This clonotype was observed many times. The CDR3 DNA reads as TGCGCCAGCAGCCCCGGCCAGGTTAAGACAGATACGCAGTATTTT. Translated, it gives CASSPGQVKTDTQYF. This chain connects TRBV5-1 to TRBJ2-3; D call uncertain. This CDR3 is 15 amino acids long. Looked up from germline, CDR1 is SGHRS and CDR2 is YFSETQ. Trimming removed 4 bases from V and 3 bases from J, with 15 bases in between.

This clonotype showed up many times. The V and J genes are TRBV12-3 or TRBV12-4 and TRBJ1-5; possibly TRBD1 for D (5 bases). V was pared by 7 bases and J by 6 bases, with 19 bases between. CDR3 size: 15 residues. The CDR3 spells CASTPPGGGFQPQHF. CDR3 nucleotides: TGTGCCAGCACCCCCCCCGGGGGAGGGTTTCAGCCCCAGCATTTT.

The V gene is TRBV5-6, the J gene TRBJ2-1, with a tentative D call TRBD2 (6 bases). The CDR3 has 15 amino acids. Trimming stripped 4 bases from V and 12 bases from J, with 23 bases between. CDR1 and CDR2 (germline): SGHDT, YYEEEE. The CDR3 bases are TGTGCCAGCAGCCTCCGGGACTGGGAGGAATATGGGCAGTTCTTC. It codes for CASSLRDWEEYGQFF.

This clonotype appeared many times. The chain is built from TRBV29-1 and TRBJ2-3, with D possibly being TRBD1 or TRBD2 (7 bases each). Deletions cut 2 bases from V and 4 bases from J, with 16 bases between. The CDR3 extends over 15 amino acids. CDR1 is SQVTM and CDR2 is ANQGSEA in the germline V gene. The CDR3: CSVESGTESPDTQYF. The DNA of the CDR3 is TGCAGCGTTGAAAGCGGGACAGAAAGCCCAGATACGCAGTATTTT.

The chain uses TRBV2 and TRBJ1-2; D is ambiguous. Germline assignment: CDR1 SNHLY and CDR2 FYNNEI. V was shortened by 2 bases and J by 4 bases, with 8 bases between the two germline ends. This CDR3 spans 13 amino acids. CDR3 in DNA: TGTGCCAGCAGTGAATCCGGGGTCTATGGCTACACCTTC. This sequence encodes CASSESGVYGYTF. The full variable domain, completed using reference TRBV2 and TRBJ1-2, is EPEVTQTPSHQVTQMGQEVILRCVPISNHLYFYWYRQILGQKVEFLVSFYNNEISEKSEIFDDQFSVERPDGSNFTLKIRSTKLEDSAMYFCASSESGVYGYTFGSGTRLTVV.

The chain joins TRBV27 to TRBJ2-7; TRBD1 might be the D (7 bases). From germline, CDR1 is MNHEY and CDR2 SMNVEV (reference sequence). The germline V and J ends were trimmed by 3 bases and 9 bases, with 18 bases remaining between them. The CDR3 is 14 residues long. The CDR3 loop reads CASSFGGGSRGQYF. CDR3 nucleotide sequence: TGTGCCAGCAGTTTCGGAGGGGGCAGTCGTGGGCAGTACTTC.

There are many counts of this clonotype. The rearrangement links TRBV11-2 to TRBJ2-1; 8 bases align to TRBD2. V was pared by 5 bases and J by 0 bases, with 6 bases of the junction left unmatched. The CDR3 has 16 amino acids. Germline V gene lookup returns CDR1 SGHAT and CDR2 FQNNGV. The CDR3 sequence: CASSRERESSYNEQFF. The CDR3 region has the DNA TGTGCCAGCAGCCGAGAGCGGGAGAGCTCCTACAATGAGCAGTTCTTC.